This is a list of T cell receptor beta chains from one sample in a study of T cell changes during pregnancy in multiple sclerosis. Data came from immunoSEQ multiplex PCR; TCRdb stores just in-frame clones and leaves some out. The repertoire holds tens of thousands of clones, with 90% to 95% as singletons. The sequencing here drew on CD4+ T cells from peripheral blood mononuclear cells, taken in the second trimester of pregnancy. These receptors were obtained from a female donor with multiple sclerosis, enrolled in a pregnancy study. The CDR3 runs from the conserved cysteine through the conserved F or W. The order of the fields is D gene, V gene, J gene, CDR3 DNA, CDR3 protein. A D gene is named only where the DNA matches it firmly.

>TRBD2|TRBV9|TRBJ2-3
TGTGCCAGCAGCGTAGGGGGGCTAGCGGGAGGCCTACTCACAGATACGCAGTATTTT
CASSVGGLAGGLLTDTQYF
>TRBD2|TRBV7-9|TRBJ2-1
TGTGCCAGCAGCCTCGGGGGGAGGGATGAGCAGTTCTTC
CASSLGGRDEQFF
>.|TRBV6-5|TRBJ2-1
TGTGCCAGCAGTTACTCAGGGGGCTCCTACAATGAGCAGTTCTTC
CASSYSGGSYNEQFF
>.|TRBV7-9|TRBJ1-1
TGTGCCAGCAGCTTCGGCGGAAACACTGAAGCTTTCTTT
CASSFGGNTEAFF
>.|TRBV5-1|TRBJ1-3
TGCGCCAGCAGATCTCATTACTTCTCTGGAAACACCATATATTTT
CASRSHYFSGNTIYF
>.|TRBV30|TRBJ1-5
TGTGCCTGGAGTCAGGGTAGCAATCAGCCCCAGCATTTT
CAWSQGSNQPQHF
>TRBD1|TRBV7-8|TRBJ1-2
TGTGCCAGCAGCCCAGGGGTAGGGACAGGGGATTTC
CASSPGVGTGDF
>TRBD2|TRBV5-1|TRBJ2-3
TGCGCCAGCAGCTCGGGGGGACTAGCGGTCACAGATACGCAGTATTTT
CASSSGGLAVTDTQYF
>.|TRBV30|TRBJ1-6
TGTGCCTGGTCAATCGGAGTCTCCTATAATTCACCCCTCCACTTT
CAWSIGVSYNSPLHF
>.|TRBV20-1|TRBJ1-2
TGCAGTGCTAGAGATAGATATGGCTACACCTTC
CSARDRYGYTF